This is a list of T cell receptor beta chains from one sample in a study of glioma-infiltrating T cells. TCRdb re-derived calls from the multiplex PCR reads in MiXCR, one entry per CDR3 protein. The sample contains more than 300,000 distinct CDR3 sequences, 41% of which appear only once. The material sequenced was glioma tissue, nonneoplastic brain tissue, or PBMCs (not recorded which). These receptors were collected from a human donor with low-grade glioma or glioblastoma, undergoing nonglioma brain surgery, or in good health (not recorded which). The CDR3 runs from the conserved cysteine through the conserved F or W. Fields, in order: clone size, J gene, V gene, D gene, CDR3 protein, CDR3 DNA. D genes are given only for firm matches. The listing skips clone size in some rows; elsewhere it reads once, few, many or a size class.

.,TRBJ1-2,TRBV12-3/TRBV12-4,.,CASRLFDRSNYGYTF,TGTGCCAGCAGACTCTTCGACAGGAGTAACTATGGCTACACCTTC
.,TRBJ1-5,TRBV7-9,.,CASSLAGGQRDQPQHF,TGTGCCAGCAGCTTAGCGGGCGGGCAGAGAGATCAGCCCCAGCATTTT
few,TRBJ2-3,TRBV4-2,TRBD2,CASSQVPGGSTDTQYF,TGTGCCAGCAGCCAAGTACCGGGAGGTAGCACAGATACGCAGTATTTT
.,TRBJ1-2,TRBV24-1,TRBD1,CATSDYDRDYGYTF,TGTGCCACCAGTGATTACGACAGGGACTATGGCTACACCTTC
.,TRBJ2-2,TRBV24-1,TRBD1,CATSDLEGQGNTGELFF,TGTGCCACCAGTGATTTAGAGGGACAGGGAAACACCGGGGAGCTGTTTTTT
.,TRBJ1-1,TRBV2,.,CASRVYRNTEAFF,TGTGCCAGCAGAGTGTACCGGAACACTGAAGCTTTCTTT
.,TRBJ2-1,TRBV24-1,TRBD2,CATSDPGLAGDNEQFF,TGTGCCACCAGTGACCCGGGACTAGCGGGAGACAATGAGCAGTTCTTC
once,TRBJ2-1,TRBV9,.,CASSDLEGNERFF,TGTGCCAGCAGCGACCTAGAAGGGAATGAGCGGTTCTTC
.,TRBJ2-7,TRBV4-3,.,CASSREQGSEQYF,TGCGCCAGCAGCCGGGAACAGGGCAGCGAGCAGTACTTC
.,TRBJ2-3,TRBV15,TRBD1,CATSSNRGKDTQYF,TGTGCCACCAGCAGTAACAGGGGGAAAGATACGCAGTATTTT
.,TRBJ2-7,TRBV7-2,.,CASSAQGADSYEQYF,TGTGCCAGCAGCGCCCAGGGAGCGGACTCCTACGAGCAGTACTTC
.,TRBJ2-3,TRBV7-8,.,CASSARLDTQYF,TGTGCCAGCAGCGCCCGCTTAGATACGCAGTATTTT
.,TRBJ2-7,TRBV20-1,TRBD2,CSNSGGTEQYF,TGCAGTAATAGCGGGGGGACCGAGCAGTACTTC
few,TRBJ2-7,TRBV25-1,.,CASSGVGLISYEQYF,TGTGCCAGCAGTGGGGTAGGACTAATCTCCTACGAGCAGTACTTC